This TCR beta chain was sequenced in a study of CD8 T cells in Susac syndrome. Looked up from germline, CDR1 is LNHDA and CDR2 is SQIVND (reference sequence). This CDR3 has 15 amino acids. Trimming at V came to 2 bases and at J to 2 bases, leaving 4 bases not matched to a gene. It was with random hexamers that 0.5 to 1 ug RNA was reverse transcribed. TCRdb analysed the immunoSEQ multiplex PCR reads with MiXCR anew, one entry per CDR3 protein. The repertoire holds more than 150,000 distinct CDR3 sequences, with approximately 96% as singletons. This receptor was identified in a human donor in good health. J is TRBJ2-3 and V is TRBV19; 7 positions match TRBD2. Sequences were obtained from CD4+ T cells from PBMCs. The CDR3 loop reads CASSIREASTDTQYF. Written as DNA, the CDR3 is TGTGCCAGTAGTATACGGGAGGCATCCACAGATACGCAGTATTTT.